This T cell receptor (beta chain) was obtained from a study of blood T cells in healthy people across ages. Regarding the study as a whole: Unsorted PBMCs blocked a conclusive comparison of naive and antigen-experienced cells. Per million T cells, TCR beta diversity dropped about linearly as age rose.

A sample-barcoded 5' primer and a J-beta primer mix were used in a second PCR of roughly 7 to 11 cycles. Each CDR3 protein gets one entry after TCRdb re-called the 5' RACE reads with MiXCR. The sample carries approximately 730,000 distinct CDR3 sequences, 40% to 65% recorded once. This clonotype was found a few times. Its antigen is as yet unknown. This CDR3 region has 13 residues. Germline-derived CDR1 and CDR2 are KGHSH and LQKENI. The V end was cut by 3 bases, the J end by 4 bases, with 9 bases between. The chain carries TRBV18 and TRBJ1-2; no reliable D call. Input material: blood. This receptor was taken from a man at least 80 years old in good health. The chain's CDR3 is CASSPDTTYGYTF. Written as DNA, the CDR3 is TGTGCCAGCTCACCCGACACCACCTATGGCTACACCTTC.